This section outlines one TCR beta chain sequence together with its context. A Seattle source enrolled patients during active infection and followed them longitudinally. The data belong to a study of blood T cell repertoires in COVID-19. Looking at the study overall: Samples of COVID-19 (acute and convalescent) were obtained from the United States, Italy and Spain.

As handled by the study authors: It was from reference gene primer amplification that nucleated cell counts were estimated. The method was immunoSEQ multiplex PCR; TCRdb's version includes in-frame clones alone and lacks a portion of them. V and J calls and clone size follow that table, whereas D and trimming were derived from the DNA. The sample yields approximately 170,000 clones, about 85% seen once. Sequenced input: peripheral blood. The sequence was obtained from a man older than 75 with COVID-19, enrolled during active disease.

The DNA for the CDR3 is TGTGCCAGCAGCTTAGCCGGGGGACTCTACGAGCAGTACTTC. Translation gives CASSLAGGLYEQYF. The chain carries TRBV13 and TRBJ2-7; possible D gene TRBD2, 6 bases. This CDR3 has 14 amino acids. The V end was cut by 1 base, the J end by 3 bases, with 10 bases between. Germline loops: CDR1 PRHDT, CDR2 FYEKMQ (reference sequence).